This T cell receptor beta chain is drawn from a study of shared clonotypes between healthy human individuals. Study summary: Donor ages ranged 18 to 49 years: two women, a few men.

All the donors were Caucasian adults who lived in Nashville, Tennessee. In the CD4+ fraction, cells were divided into CD45RA+ naive and CD45RA-negative memory subsets. Clones were sequenced by immunoSEQ multiplex PCR, and TCRdb holds only the in-frame ones, with some missing. The repertoire holds under 850,000 clones, with 55% to 75% as singletons. Whole-study findings and limits: Naive subsets generally had larger estimated richness than memory subsets.

Concerning this clone: Antigen: not known.

Germline CDR1 MDHEN, CDR2 SYDVKM. The CDR3 totals 13 residues. The V gene lost 6 bases and the J gene lost 4 bases, with 12 bases spanning the gap. Sequenced material: memory CD4+ T cells sorted from blood. Sample subset: CD45RA-negative fraction. The chain uses TRBV28 and TRBJ1-1; D not resolved. The sequence derives from a woman aged 30 to 39 in good health. In DNA, the CDR3 is TGTGCCAGCAGAACACCCGGCGCCACTGAAGCTTTCTTT. This gives the protein CASRTPGATEAFF.